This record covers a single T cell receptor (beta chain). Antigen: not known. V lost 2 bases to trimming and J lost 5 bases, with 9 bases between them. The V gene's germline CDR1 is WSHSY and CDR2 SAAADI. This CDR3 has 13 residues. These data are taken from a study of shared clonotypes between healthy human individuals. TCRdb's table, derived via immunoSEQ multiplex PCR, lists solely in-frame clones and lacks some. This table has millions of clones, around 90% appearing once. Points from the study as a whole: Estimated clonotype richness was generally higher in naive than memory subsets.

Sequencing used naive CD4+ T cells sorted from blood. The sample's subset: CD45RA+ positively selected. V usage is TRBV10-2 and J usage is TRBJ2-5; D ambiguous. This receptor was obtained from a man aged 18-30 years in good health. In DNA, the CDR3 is TGCGCCAGCAGTGAGGCGCGGTGGGAGACCCAGTACTTC. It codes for CASSEARWETQYF.